This passage covers 2 T cell receptor beta chains from one sample sequenced in a study of blood T cells in healthy people across ages. Alongside a J-beta primer mix, a sample-barcoded 5' primer served in a second PCR lasting about 7 to 11 cycles. TCRdb ran MiXCR on the 5' RACE reads and lists one entry per CDR3 protein. The table records about 1.4 million distinct CDR3 sequences, 59% of them present only once. The specimen sequenced was blood. The receptors were gathered from a man between 18 and 35 years old in good health.

The chain couples TRBV4-1 to TRBJ2-7; D is undetermined. The CDR3 loop spans 16 amino acids. Per germline, CDR1 MGHRA and CDR2 YSYEKL. Trimming stripped 0 bases from V and 2 bases from J, with 14 bases between. CDR3 bases: TGCGCCAGCAGCCAAGATCAAGAGTGGGCGGCCTACGAGCAGTACTTC. This codes for CASSQDQEWAAYEQYF.

In this sample, this clonotype turned up a few times. The V and J genes are TRBV29-1 and TRBJ2-1; TRBD2 matches at 14 bases. The trim removed 4 bases at V and 6 bases at J, leaving 8 bases unmatched. This CDR3 is 16 amino acids long. Germline CDR1 reads SQVTM; CDR2 reads ANQGSEA. The CDR3 is CSVVAWGTSGGNEQFF. Written as DNA, the CDR3 is TGCAGCGTTGTGGCTTGGGGGACTAGCGGGGGCAATGAGCAGTTCTTC.